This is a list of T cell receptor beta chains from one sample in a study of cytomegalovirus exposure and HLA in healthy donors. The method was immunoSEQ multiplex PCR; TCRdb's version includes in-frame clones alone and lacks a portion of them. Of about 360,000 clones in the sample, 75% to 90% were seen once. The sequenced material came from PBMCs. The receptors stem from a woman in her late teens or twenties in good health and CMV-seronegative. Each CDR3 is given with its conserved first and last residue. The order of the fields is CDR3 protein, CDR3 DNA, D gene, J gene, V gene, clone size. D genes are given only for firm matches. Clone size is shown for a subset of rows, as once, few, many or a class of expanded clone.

CDR3 protein: CASSPGGLYEQYF
CDR3 DNA: TGTGCCAGCAGCCCCGGGGGTCTCTACGAGCAGTACTTC
D gene: -
J gene: TRBJ2-7
V gene: TRBV7-7
clone size: -

CDR3 protein: CASSWVGREAADTQYF
CDR3 DNA: TGTGCCAGCAGCTGGGTTGGGCGGGAGGCTGCAGATACGCAGTATTTT
D gene: TRBD2
J gene: TRBJ2-3
V gene: TRBV2
clone size: once

CDR3 protein: CASSPNGRGSQETQYF
CDR3 DNA: TGTGCCAGCAGCCCCAATGGGCGGGGGTCCCAAGAGACCCAGTACTTC
D gene: TRBD2
J gene: TRBJ2-5
V gene: TRBV4-2
clone size: few

CDR3 protein: CASNPSGTGKKNNEQFF
CDR3 DNA: TGCGCCAGCAACCCATCGGGGACAGGGAAGAAGAACAATGAGCAGTTCTTC
D gene: TRBD1
J gene: TRBJ2-1
V gene: TRBV5-1
clone size: once

CDR3 protein: CASSSGGNYGYTF
CDR3 DNA: TGTGCCAGTAGTAGCGGGGGCAACTATGGCTACACCTTC
D gene: -
J gene: TRBJ1-2
V gene: TRBV19
clone size: -

CDR3 protein: CASSAVGLAVGREQFF
CDR3 DNA: TGTGCCAGCAGTGCAGTTGGGCTAGCGGTGGGACGGGAGCAGTTCTTC
D gene: TRBD2
J gene: TRBJ2-1
V gene: TRBV2
clone size: -

CDR3 protein: CASSGPVSTGTQYF
CDR3 DNA: TGTGCCAGCAGTGGCCCGGTCTCAACAGGGACGCAGTATTTT
D gene: -
J gene: TRBJ2-3
V gene: TRBV27
clone size: -

CDR3 protein: CAWSVQGTQPQHF
CDR3 DNA: TGTGCCTGGAGTGTCCAGGGGACTCAGCCCCAGCATTTT
D gene: -
J gene: TRBJ1-5
V gene: TRBV30
clone size: -

CDR3 protein: CASSHPQGRSSYNEQFF
CDR3 DNA: TGTGCCAGCAGTCACCCACAGGGACGAAGCTCCTACAATGAGCAGTTCTTC
D gene: -
J gene: TRBJ2-1
V gene: TRBV27
clone size: once

CDR3 protein: CASGLVLQGEDYGYTF
CDR3 DNA: TGTGCTAGTGGTTTGGTACTCCAGGGGGAGGACTATGGCTACACCTTC
D gene: TRBD1
J gene: TRBJ1-2
V gene: TRBV12-5
clone size: -

CDR3 protein: CASRVGQGSSYEQYF
CDR3 DNA: TGTGCCAGCAGGGTTGGACAGGGGAGCTCCTACGAGCAGTACTTC
D gene: TRBD1
J gene: TRBJ2-7
V gene: TRBV5-5
clone size: -

CDR3 protein: CASSLDGTANEKLFF
CDR3 DNA: TGCGCCAGCAGCTTGGACGGGACAGCTAATGAAAAACTGTTTTTT
D gene: TRBD1
J gene: TRBJ1-4
V gene: TRBV5-1
clone size: -

CDR3 protein: CASSASGTGRHEQYF
CDR3 DNA: TGTGCCAGCAGTGCTTCCGGGACAGGGCGCCACGAGCAGTACTTC
D gene: TRBD1
J gene: TRBJ2-7
V gene: TRBV28
clone size: -

CDR3 protein: CASSRDRIYGYTF
CDR3 DNA: TGTGCCAGCAGCCGGGACAGGATCTATGGCTACACCTTC
D gene: TRBD1
J gene: TRBJ1-2
V gene: TRBV6-5
clone size: -

CDR3 protein: CASSERGTYVSYGYTF
CDR3 DNA: TGTGCCAGCAGTGAGCGGGGGACGTATGTTAGCTATGGCTACACCTTC
D gene: -
J gene: TRBJ1-2
V gene: TRBV2
clone size: -

CDR3 protein: CASSFQLGNEKLFF
CDR3 DNA: TGTGCCAGCAGTTTCCAGCTCGGGAATGAAAAACTGTTTTTT
D gene: -
J gene: TRBJ1-4
V gene: TRBV27
clone size: -

CDR3 protein: CASSRTPRADTQYF
CDR3 DNA: TGTGCCAGCAGCCGAACACCCCGGGCAGATACGCAGTATTTT
D gene: -
J gene: TRBJ2-3
V gene: TRBV5-4
clone size: -

CDR3 protein: CASSLEQGDYEQYF
CDR3 DNA: TGTGCCAGCAGCTTAGAACAGGGTGACTACGAGCAGTACTTC
D gene: -
J gene: TRBJ2-7
V gene: TRBV7-3
clone size: -

CDR3 protein: CASSSSGTTDTQYF
CDR3 DNA: TGCGCCAGCAGCTCAAGCGGAACCACAGATACGCAGTATTTT
D gene: -
J gene: TRBJ2-3
V gene: TRBV5-1
clone size: -

CDR3 protein: CASSQARGLADSYEQYF
CDR3 DNA: TGCGCCAGCAGCCAAGCTAGAGGACTAGCGGATTCCTACGAGCAGTACTTC
D gene: TRBD2
J gene: TRBJ2-7
V gene: TRBV4-1
clone size: -

CDR3 protein: CASSESSGSSYEQYF
CDR3 DNA: TGTGCCAGCAGTGAGTCTAGCGGGAGCTCCTACGAGCAGTACTTC
D gene: TRBD2
J gene: TRBJ2-7
V gene: TRBV6-1
clone size: few

CDR3 protein: CASSHRTPGRGANYEQYF
CDR3 DNA: TGTGCCAGCAGCCATCGCACCCCAGGCCGGGGGGCGAACTACGAGCAGTACTTC
D gene: -
J gene: TRBJ2-7
V gene: TRBV4-2
clone size: once

CDR3 protein: CASSGFRERSTNVLTF
CDR3 DNA: TGTGCCAGCAGCGGCTTCAGGGAAAGGAGTACCAACGTCCTGACTTTC
D gene: -
J gene: TRBJ2-6
V gene: TRBV9
clone size: -

CDR3 protein: CSVWETNTEAFF
CDR3 DNA: TGCAGCGTATGGGAGACCAACACTGAAGCTTTCTTT
D gene: -
J gene: TRBJ1-1
V gene: TRBV29-1
clone size: -

CDR3 protein: CASSIRRGEDIQYF
CDR3 DNA: TGTGCCAGTAGTATTCGGAGGGGCGAGGACATTCAGTACTTC
D gene: -
J gene: TRBJ2-4
V gene: TRBV19
clone size: -

CDR3 protein: CATRAGDLSNEKLFF
CDR3 DNA: TGTGCCACCCGGGCGGGGGACTTGTCTAATGAAAAACTGTTTTTT
D gene: -
J gene: TRBJ1-4
V gene: TRBV6-6
clone size: -

CDR3 protein: CASSSWDRSTDTQYF
CDR3 DNA: TGTGCCAGCAGTTCCTGGGACAGGAGCACAGATACGCAGTATTTT
D gene: TRBD1
J gene: TRBJ2-3
V gene: TRBV27
clone size: few

CDR3 protein: CASSQGQTSTDTQYF
CDR3 DNA: TGTGCCAGCAGCCAGGGACAGACTAGCACAGATACGCAGTATTTT
D gene: TRBD1
J gene: TRBJ2-3
V gene: TRBV14
clone size: -

CDR3 protein: CASSPGTSGHYQETQYF
CDR3 DNA: TGTGCCAGCAGTCCCGGGACTAGCGGGCATTACCAAGAGACCCAGTACTTC
D gene: TRBD2
J gene: TRBJ2-5
V gene: TRBV2
clone size: -

CDR3 protein: CASRAGSGEQYF
CDR3 DNA: TGTGCCAGCAGAGCCGGTTCCGGGGAGCAGTACTTC
D gene: -
J gene: TRBJ2-7
V gene: TRBV7-2
clone size: once

CDR3 protein: CASNQGVWNEQFF
CDR3 DNA: TGTGCCAGCAACCAGGGGGTTTGGAATGAGCAGTTCTTC
D gene: TRBD1
J gene: TRBJ2-1
V gene: TRBV5-6
clone size: -

CDR3 protein: CASSGTGHSGNTIYF
CDR3 DNA: TGCGCCAGCAGCGGAACGGGACATTCTGGAAACACCATATATTTT
D gene: -
J gene: TRBJ1-3
V gene: TRBV5-1
clone size: -

CDR3 protein: CASSEQGQVYGYTF
CDR3 DNA: TGTGCCAGCAGTGAACAGGGACAGGTCTATGGCTACACCTTC
D gene: TRBD1
J gene: TRBJ1-2
V gene: TRBV2
clone size: -

CDR3 protein: CASSSDRMNTEAFF
CDR3 DNA: TGTGCCAGCAGCTCGGACAGGATGAACACTGAAGCTTTCTTT
D gene: TRBD1
J gene: TRBJ1-1
V gene: TRBV5-4
clone size: -

CDR3 protein: CASSQRKTGTGSCNSPLHF
CDR3 DNA: TGCGCCAGCAGTCAACGTAAAACCGGGACAGGGAGTTGTAATTCACCCCTCCACTTT
D gene: TRBD1
J gene: TRBJ1-6
V gene: TRBV23-1
clone size: -

CDR3 protein: CASSQVGQALDARYGYTF
CDR3 DNA: TGCGCCAGCAGCCAAGTCGGTCAGGCTTTAGATGCTCGTTATGGCTACACCTTC
D gene: -
J gene: TRBJ1-2
V gene: TRBV4-1
clone size: -

CDR3 protein: CASSLLPGGDTEAFF
CDR3 DNA: TGTGCCAGCAGTTTATTACCGGGTGGCGACACTGAAGCTTTCTTT
D gene: -
J gene: TRBJ1-1
V gene: TRBV27
clone size: -

CDR3 protein: CASSDDREATEAFF
CDR3 DNA: TGTGCCAGCAGTGACGACAGGGAGGCGACTGAAGCTTTCTTT
D gene: TRBD1
J gene: TRBJ1-1
V gene: TRBV28
clone size: -

CDR3 protein: CASSLAGANTEAFF
CDR3 DNA: TGTGCCAGCAGCTTAGCGGGAGCCAACACTGAAGCTTTCTTT
D gene: -
J gene: TRBJ1-1
V gene: TRBV7-9
clone size: -

CDR3 protein: CASSSADRGSNQPQHF
CDR3 DNA: TGTGCCAGCAGTTCCGCGGACAGGGGAAGCAATCAGCCCCAGCATTTT
D gene: TRBD1
J gene: TRBJ1-5
V gene: TRBV6-5
clone size: -

CDR3 protein: CASSLASGFQETQYF
CDR3 DNA: TGTGCCAGCAGTTTAGCTAGCGGGTTCCAAGAGACCCAGTACTTC
D gene: TRBD2
J gene: TRBJ2-5
V gene: TRBV28
clone size: -